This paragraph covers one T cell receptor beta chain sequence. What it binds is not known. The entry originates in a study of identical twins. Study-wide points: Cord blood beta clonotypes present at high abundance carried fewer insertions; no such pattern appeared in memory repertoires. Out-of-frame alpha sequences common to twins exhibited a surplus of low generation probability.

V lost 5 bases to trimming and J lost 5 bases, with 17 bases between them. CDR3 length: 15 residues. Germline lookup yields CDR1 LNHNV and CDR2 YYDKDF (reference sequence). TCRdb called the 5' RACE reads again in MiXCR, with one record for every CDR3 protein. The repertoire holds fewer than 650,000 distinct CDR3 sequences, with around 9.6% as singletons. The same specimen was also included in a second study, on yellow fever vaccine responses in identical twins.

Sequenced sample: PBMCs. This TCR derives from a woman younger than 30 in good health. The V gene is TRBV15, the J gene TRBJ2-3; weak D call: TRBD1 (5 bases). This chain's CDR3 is CATSDDSLGLDTQYF. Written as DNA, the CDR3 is TGTGCCACCAGCGACGACAGTTTGGGGTTAGATACGCAGTATTTT.